The 16 T cell receptor beta chains below were found in one sample sequenced in a study of CD8+CD57+ T cells in acquired aplastic anemia. Before being chosen for sequencing, patients had shown CD8+CD57+ cell expansion by flow cytometry. TCR beta VDJ combinations and CDR3 sequences were profiled from genomic DNA. TCRdb fed the reads into MiXCR, producing one record per CDR3 protein. The sample has roughly 280,000 distinct CDR3 sequences; under 65% are singletons. Sequenced: sorted CD4+, CD8+, or CD8+CD57+ T cells (not recorded which) from PBMCs. The receptors derive from a human donor with aplastic anemia.

This clonotype was seen ten or more times. The V and J genes are TRBV19 and TRBJ2-6; D gene ambiguous. Trimming removed 7 bases at V and 0 bases at J, with 4 bases between. The CDR3 runs 13 residues. From germline, CDR1 is LNHDA and CDR2 SQIVND (reference sequence). The CDR3 here is CASIGSGANVLTF. The CDR3 nucleotides are TGTGCCAGTATAGGCTCTGGGGCCAACGTCCTGACTTTC.

On this clonotype: The CDR3 does not end in the conserved phenylalanine or tryptophan, so this is likely a read error. V usage is TRBV7-2 and J usage is TRBJ2-1; the D gene is possibly TRBD1 (5 bases). The CDR3 has 15 residues. Trimming shortened V by 4 bases and J by 1 base, and 11 bases separated the two germline ends. The V gene's germline CDR1 is SGHTA and CDR2 FQGNSA. The chain's CDR3 is CASSSRQLSYNEQFS. CDR3 bases: TGTGCCAGCAGCTCCCGACAGTTGTCCTACAATGAGCAGTTCTCC.

This clonotype was seen repeatedly, ten times or more. The rearrangement uses TRBV5-8 and TRBJ2-5; 7 nucleotides agree with TRBD1. After removal of 4 bases from V and 2 bases from J, the junction contained 5 bases not matched to a gene. The CDR3 consists of 14 residues. The germline V gene has CDR1 SGHTS and CDR2 YDEGEE. The CDR3 sequence is CASSQGQAQETQYF. In DNA, the CDR3 is TGTGCCAGCAGCCAAGGACAGGCACAAGAGACCCAGTACTTC.

The chain couples TRBV7-9 to TRBJ2-7; D perhaps matches TRBD2 (5 bases). There are 14 residues in the CDR3. V was clipped by 6 bases and J by 4 bases, with 16 bases between them. Germline lookup yields CDR1 SEHNR and CDR2 FQNEAQ (reference sequence). The CDR3 nucleotides read TGTGCCAGCAGACAGACCGACTATCAATACGAGCAGTACGTC. It is translated as CASRQTDYQYEQYV.

The V and J genes are TRBV25-1 and TRBJ1-1, with TRBD1 matching 7 bases. The CDR3 loop spans 14 amino acids. The V gene's germline CDR1 is MGHDK and CDR2 SYGVNS. The V segment lost 6 bases and the J segment 2 bases; nucleotides outside the gene matches: 6. The CDR3 bases are TGTGCCAGCAGGGCGACAGGGTCTAACACTGAAGCTTTCTTT. It is translated as CASRATGSNTEAFF.

The sample holds a few counts of this clonotype. J is TRBJ2-7 and V is TRBV7-8, with D possibly being TRBD2 (6 bases). The CDR3 contains 12 residues. Per the germline V gene, CDR1 is SGHVS and CDR2 is FQNEAQ. V was trimmed by 9 bases and J by 3 bases, leaving 12 bases between them. The CDR3 DNA is TGTGCCAGTAAGGGACTCCTCTACGAGCAGTACTTC. It codes for CASKGLLYEQYF.

This clonotype was observed at least ten times. The chain couples TRBV20-1 to TRBJ2-1; 8 bases align to TRBD2. Germline lookup yields CDR1 DFQATT and CDR2 SNEGSKA (reference sequence). The CDR3 has 16 residues. The V gene end was trimmed by 0 bases and the J gene end by 11 bases; junction bases not matched to a gene: 15. The CDR3 DNA is TGCAGTGCTAGAGATAAGAGAGGACTAGCCAATTCTCAGCAGTTCTTC. Its translation: CSARDKRGLANSQQFF.

V and J are TRBV7-9 and TRBJ2-5, with 7 bases identical to TRBD1. The germline gives CDR1 SEHNR, CDR2 FQNEAQ (reference sequence). The length of the CDR3 is 15 residues. Trimming cost V 1 base and J 3 bases; bases outside gene matches: 5. The CDR3 DNA reads TGTGCCAGCAGCTTAGGATCGACAGGGAAAGAGACCCAGTACTTC. This codes for CASSLGSTGKETQYF.

This chain uses TRBV9 with TRBJ1-2; D gene uncertain. V was clipped by 0 bases and J by 5 bases, with 14 bases between them. Germline V gene data show CDR1 as SGDLS and CDR2 as YYNGEE. The CDR3 spans 15 residues. The CDR3 sequence: CASSVAFSLGYGYTF. DNA for the CDR3: TGTGCCAGCAGCGTAGCTTTCTCCCTCGGGTATGGCTACACCTTC.

In DNA, the CDR3 is TGCAGTGCTAGAGGCAACAGTAAATACGAGCAGTACTTC. Protein product: CSARGNSKYEQYF. V and J are TRBV20-1 and TRBJ2-7; D is uncertain. The V and J ends lost 1 base and 4 bases respectively, with 11 bases between them. Germline assignment: CDR1 DFQATT and CDR2 SNEGSKA (reference sequence). The CDR3 sequence is 13 residues long.

The genes are TRBV7-2 and TRBJ2-3, with D uncertain. CDR1 is SGHTA and CDR2 is FQGNSA in the germline V gene. The CDR3 is 14 amino acids. Trimming cost V 4 bases and J 1 base, with 9 bases left between them. The CDR3 DNA sequence: TGTGCCAGCAGCTCACGATTAGGCACAGATACGCAGTATTTT. Its protein product is CASSSRLGTDTQYF. Drawing the rest from reference TRBV7-2 and TRBJ2-3, the complete variable domain is GAGVSQSPSNKVTEKGKDVELRCDPISGHTALYWYRQSLGQGLEFLIYFQGNSAPDKSGLPSDRFSAERTGGSVSTLTIQRTQQEDSAVYLCASSSRLGTDTQYFGPGTRLTVL.

The chain combines TRBV6-5 with TRBJ1-2; D may be TRBD1 (6 bases). The CDR3 spans 13 residues. Germline CDR1 MNHEY, CDR2 SVGAGI. V was cut by 8 bases and J by 8 bases, with 18 bases left in between. CDR3 sequence (DNA): TGTGCCAGCCCGCCGCCACATACAGGGGGCTACACCTTC. Its protein product is CASPPPHTGGYTF.

The chain employs TRBV20-1 and TRBJ2-5; D perhaps matches TRBD1 (7 bases). The CDR3 is made up of 15 amino acids. The germline V gene has CDR1 DFQATT and CDR2 SNEGSKA (reference sequence). The germline V and J ends were trimmed by 6 bases and 5 bases, with 22 bases remaining between them. The CDR3 spells CSASLSRGVSETQYF. The CDR3, as DNA: TGCAGTGCAAGCCTTAGCAGGGGGGTTAGTGAGACCCAGTACTTC.

V is TRBV5-1 and J is TRBJ2-2, with D tentatively TRBD1 (6 bases). CDR1 is SGHRS and CDR2 is YFSETQ in the germline V gene. The CDR3 contains 15 residues. Deletions cut 4 bases from V and 5 bases from J, with 15 bases between. CDR3 coding DNA: TGCGCCAGCAGCCTGACAGGAACGGGGACCGGGGAGCTGTTTTTT. Protein: CASSLTGTGTGELFF.

This clonotype was seen only a few times. A read error may explain this, as a much larger clone is one base away. The chain is built from TRBV5-1 and TRBJ2-3; 9 bases map to TRBD2. Losses at the gene ends were 5 bases for V and 2 bases for J; bases not matched to a gene: 6. The germline CDR1 and CDR2 sequences are SGHRS and YFSETQ. CDR3 length: 15 amino acids. CDR3 sequence reads: CASRTVAGATDTQYF. CDR3 DNA: TGCGCCAGCAGAACCGTAGCGGGAGCCACAGATACGCAGTATTTT.

With respect to this clonotype: One junction end disagrees with the germline gene, perhaps due to a read error. The chain recombines TRBV10-3 with TRBJ2-5; D might be TRBD2 (5 bases). CDR3 length: 13 amino acids. The germline V gene has CDR1 ENHRY and CDR2 SYGVKD. The CDR3 coding sequence is TGTGCCGTCAGTGAGGGTCGAGGTGAGACCCAGTACTTC. Its translation: CAVSEGRGETQYF.